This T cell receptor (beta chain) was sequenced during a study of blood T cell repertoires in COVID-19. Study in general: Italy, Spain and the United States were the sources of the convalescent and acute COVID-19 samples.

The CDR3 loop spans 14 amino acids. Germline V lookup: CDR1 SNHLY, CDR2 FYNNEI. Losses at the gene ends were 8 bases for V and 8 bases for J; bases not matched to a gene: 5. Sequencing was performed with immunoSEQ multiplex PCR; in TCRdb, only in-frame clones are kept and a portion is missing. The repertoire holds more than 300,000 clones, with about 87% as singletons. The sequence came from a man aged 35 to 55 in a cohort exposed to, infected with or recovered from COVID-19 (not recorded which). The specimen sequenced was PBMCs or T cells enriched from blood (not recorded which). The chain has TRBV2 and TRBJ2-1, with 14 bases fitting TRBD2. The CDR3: CASQPGLAGDEQFF. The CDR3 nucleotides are TGTGCCAGCCAACCGGGACTAGCGGGAGATGAGCAGTTCTTC.